This TCR beta chain was obtained from a study of blood T cell repertoires in COVID-19 (dated by TCRdb to about 2020). Regarding the study in general: The collaborator samples originated in the United States, Italy and Spain and spanned the acute and convalescent phases of COVID-19. The material from the prospective study consisted of cDNA or gDNA derived from T cells, B-cell-depleted T cells, or PBMCs. The dataset comprised deeply sampled blood TCRbeta repertoires from subjects exposed to, actively infected with, or recovered from COVID-19. The repertoires were released in a freely available public database meant as a resource for research on the immune response to SARS-CoV-2. The samples were drawn from the first 160 participants of the ongoing ImmuneRACE study and from about 1,200 subjects provided by 6 global collaborators. Nearly every sample came with metadata listing a de-identified subject ID, COVID-19 status, age in years and sex. Where available, HLA class I and class II types were taken from metadata supplied by the sample provider and were not determined by assay-based typing. General conclusions and limits of the study: The quantity of clinical and demographic metadata differed by source and by participant and was supplied without curation.

V is shortened by 0 bases, J by 5 bases, and the region joining them spans 13 bases. In the germline V gene, CDR1 corresponds to LGHNA and CDR2 to YNFKEQ. The CDR3 goes from the cysteine to the phenylalanine over 15 residues. The retained sequence is limited to the CDR3, 45 bases, with the frame set at the first base. On this clone itself: The antigen it binds to is not known. Base qualities are not recorded, but no much larger clone differs from it by a single base.

Samples from volunteer blood donors who had recovered from COVID-19 were contributed by a second Seattle source. Each collaborating institution followed its own protocols to collect whole blood in K2EDTA tubes. For TCRbeta analysis, collaborators shipped samples in one of three forms: frozen whole blood, isolated PBMCs, or DNA extracted from either of those sample types. TCRbeta CDR3 regions were amplified from genomic DNA using the immunoSEQ Assay, a bias-controlled multiplex PCR. For the original study's pipeline: Within the assay, amplification of reference gene primers was used to estimate how many nucleated cells each sample contained. Sequence reads were collapsed and filtered to measure the absolute abundance of every unique TCRbeta CDR3 rearrangement. For each sample, productive Simpson clonality was calculated as the square root of Simpson's diversity index over productive rearrangements. TCRdb's version of the immuneACCESS table is confined to in-frame rearrangements and falls short of the full clone set. An unresolved V gene accounts for under half of the shortfall where checked; the remainder is of unknown origin. D and trimming were read from the DNA, whereas the V and J calls and clone size are those reported in that table. The sample records some 150,000 clones, roughly 81% of which are singletons. Around 7.7% of the sample goes to the ten largest clones.

The sequenced material came from peripheral blood. The sequence links TRBV4-2 to TRBJ2-5, and the D gene may be TRBD2, 6 bases matching. This receptor was obtained from a man aged 35-49 years who had recovered from COVID-19. The CDR3 in this case is CASSQDSSVGETQYF. The DNA sequence is as follows: TGTGCCAGCAGCCAAGATTCTAGCGTAGGGGAGACCCAGTACTTC.